This T cell receptor (beta chain) was sequenced during a study of blood T cell repertoires in COVID-19. The overall study: Specimens from acute and convalescent COVID-19 originated in the United States, Italy and Spain. Nucleic acid was either cDNA or gDNA, and it came from T cells, B-cell-depleted T cells, or PBMCs.

The CDR3 runs to 16 residues. The trim removed 6 bases at V and 0 bases at J, leaving 8 bases unmatched. Germline V gene sequence: CDR1 SEHNR, CDR2 FQNEAQ (reference sequence). Authors' data handling: For nucleated cells, counts were estimated from reference gene primer amplification. TCRdb keeps only in-frame clones here, not all; method: immunoSEQ multiplex PCR. Clone size and V and J calls were adopted from that table, with D and trimming inferred from the DNA. The sample has 140,000 to 150,000 clones, roughly 79% seen once. The TCR originated in a man aged 50 to 59 with active or convalescent COVID-19. The sequenced sample consisted of peripheral blood. The V gene is TRBV7-9, the J gene TRBJ2-7; TRBD1 matches 10 bases. CDR3 coding DNA: TGTGCCAGCAGATCTACCGGGACAGGGGCCTCCTACGAGCAGTACTTC. Amino acid sequence: CASRSTGTGASYEQYF.